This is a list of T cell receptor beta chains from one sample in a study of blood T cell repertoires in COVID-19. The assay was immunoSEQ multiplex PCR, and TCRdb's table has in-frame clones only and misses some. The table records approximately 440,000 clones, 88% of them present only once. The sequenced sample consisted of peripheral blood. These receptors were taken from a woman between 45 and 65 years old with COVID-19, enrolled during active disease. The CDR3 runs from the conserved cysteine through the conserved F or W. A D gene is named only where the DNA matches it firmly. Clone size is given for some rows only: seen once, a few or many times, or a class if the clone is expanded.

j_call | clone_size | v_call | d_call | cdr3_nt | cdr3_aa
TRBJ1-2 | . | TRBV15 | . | TGTGCCACCAGCAGAGATGGAACAGCTGGCTACACCTTC | CATSRDGTAGYTF
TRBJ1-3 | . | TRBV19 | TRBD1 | TGTGCCAGTATGGACCTACAGGGGTCTTATGGAAACACCATATATTTT | CASMDLQGSYGNTIYF
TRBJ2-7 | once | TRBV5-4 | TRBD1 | TGTGCCAGCAGCGCGGACGGGACAGGGTACGGCGAGCAGTACTTC | CASSADGTGYGEQYF
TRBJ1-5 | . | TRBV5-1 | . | TGCGCCAGCAGCTTGGGAGAGGGCAATCAGCCCCAGCATTTT | CASSLGEGNQPQHF
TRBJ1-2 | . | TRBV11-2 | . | TGTGCCAGCAGCTCCCTGGGGGGGGGCTACACCTTC | CASSSLGGGYTF
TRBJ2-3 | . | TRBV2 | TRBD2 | TGTGCCAGCACCCTCCAGGGACTACTACTCACAGATACGCAGTATTTT | CASTLQGLLLTDTQYF
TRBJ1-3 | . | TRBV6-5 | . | TGTGCCAGCAGCCTAGGGGGTTCTCACGGAAACACCATATATTTT | CASSLGGSHGNTIYF
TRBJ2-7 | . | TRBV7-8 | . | TGTGCCAGCAGCTTGTATGGCAATTCCTACGAGCAGTACTTC | CASSLYGNSYEQYF
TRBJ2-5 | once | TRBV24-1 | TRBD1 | TGTGCCACCAGTGAAGACACCGGGACAGGGTTTGGGACCCAGTACTTC | CATSEDTGTGFGTQYF
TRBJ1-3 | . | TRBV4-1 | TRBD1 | TGCGCCAGCAGCCAAGGACAGGGCACTGGAAACACCATATATTTT | CASSQGQGTGNTIYF
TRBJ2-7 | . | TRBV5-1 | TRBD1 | TGCGCCAGCAGAAGGGGGACAGAGGACGAGCAGTACTTC | CASRRGTEDEQYF
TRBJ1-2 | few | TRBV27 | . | TGTGCCAGCAGCTATACTGGACTCGATGGCTACACCTTC | CASSYTGLDGYTF
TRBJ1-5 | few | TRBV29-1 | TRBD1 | TGCAGCGTTATCTTAGGGGGCGGAAATCAGCCCCAGCATTTT | CSVILGGGNQPQHF
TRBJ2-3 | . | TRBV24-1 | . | TGTGCCACCAGTGATCGAGCCCTCGACAACACAGATACGCAGTATTTT | CATSDRALDNTDTQYF
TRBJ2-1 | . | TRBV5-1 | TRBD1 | TGCGCCAGCAGCCTAGGACAGGGGTACAATGAGCAGTTCTTC | CASSLGQGYNEQFF
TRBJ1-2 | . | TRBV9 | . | TGTGCCAGCAGCGTAGAAGAGGGGGTAGGGAGTAACTATGGCTACACCTTC | CASSVEEGVGSNYGYTF
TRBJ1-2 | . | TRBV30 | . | TGTGCCTGGAGTATACTAGGCTATGGCTACACCTTC | CAWSILGYGYTF
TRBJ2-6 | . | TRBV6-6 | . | TGTGCCAGCAGCCCCTCAGTGTCTGGGGCCAACGTCCTGACTTTC | CASSPSVSGANVLTF
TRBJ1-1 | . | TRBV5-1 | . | TGCGCCAGCAGGGGGGGGGACACTGAAGCTTTCTTT | CASRGGDTEAFF
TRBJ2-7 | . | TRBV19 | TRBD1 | TGTGCCAGTAGACGGACAGGGACCGACGAGCAGTACTTC | CASRRTGTDEQYF
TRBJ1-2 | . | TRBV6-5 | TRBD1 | TGTGCCAGCAGTAGAGATACAGGGGTTAACTATGGCTACACCTTC | CASSRDTGVNYGYTF
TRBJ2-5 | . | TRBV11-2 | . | TGTGCCAGCAGCAGAGGGGTACAGGGTGGGGGCCAAGAGACCCAGTACTTC | CASSRGVQGGGQETQYF
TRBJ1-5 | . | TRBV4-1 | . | TGCGCCAGCAGTTTCTTGGGAGACAATCAGCCCCAGCATTTT | CASSFLGDNQPQHF
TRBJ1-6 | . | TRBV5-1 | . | TGCGCCAGCAGCTTGGGTAGGGGCCATTCACCCCTCCACTTT | CASSLGRGHSPLHF
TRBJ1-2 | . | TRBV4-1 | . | TGCGCCAGCAGCCAAGTTCTAGTTACCCTCAAATTGGAGGGCTACACCTTC | CASSQVLVTLKLEGYTF
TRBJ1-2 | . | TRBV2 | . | TGTGCCAGCAGATACCTCAGGGTAGAGGAAGGCTACACCTTC | CASRYLRVEEGYTF
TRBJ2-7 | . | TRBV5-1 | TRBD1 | TGCGCCAGCAGCTTCGAACCAGGGACAGGCTCCTACGAGCAGTACTTC | CASSFEPGTGSYEQYF
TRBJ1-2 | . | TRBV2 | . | TGTGCCACCCCGACAGCTAACTATGGCTACACCTTC | CATPTANYGYTF
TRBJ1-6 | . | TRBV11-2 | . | TGTGCCAGCAGCTTATCAGGGGATTCACCCCTCCACTTT | CASSLSGDSPLHF
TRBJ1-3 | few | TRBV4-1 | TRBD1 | TGCGCCAGCAGCCACCGGACAGGAGGGAACACCATATATTTT | CASSHRTGGNTIYF
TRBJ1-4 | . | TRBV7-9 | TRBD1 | TGTGCCAGCAGCCAATTCGGACAGGGGAGTAGGGAAAAACTGTTTTTT | CASSQFGQGSREKLFF
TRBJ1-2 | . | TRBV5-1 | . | TGCGCCAGCAGCTTGGTTCCCAGGGGTAACTATGGCTACACCTTC | CASSLVPRGNYGYTF
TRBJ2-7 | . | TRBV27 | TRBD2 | TGTGCCAGCAGCTATGGCGGGGGGATATCCTACGAGCAGTACTTC | CASSYGGGISYEQYF
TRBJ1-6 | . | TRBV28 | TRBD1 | TGTGCCAGTAGGACAGGGATGAATTCACCCCTCCACTTT | CASRTGMNSPLHF
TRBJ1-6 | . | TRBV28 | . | TGTGCCAGCCGCGGGCCCCGAGGGAATTCACCCCTCCACTTT | CASRGPRGNSPLHF
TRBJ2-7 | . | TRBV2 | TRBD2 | TGTGCCAGCAGCCTGGGGCTAGCGGTCTACGAGCAGTACTTC | CASSLGLAVYEQYF
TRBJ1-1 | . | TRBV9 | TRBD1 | TGTGCCAGCAGCGAGGGGGACAGGGGTTTGAACACTGAAGCTTTCTTT | CASSEGDRGLNTEAFF
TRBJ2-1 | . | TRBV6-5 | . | TGTGCCAGCATCAACAGGGCCAATGAGCAGTTCTTC | CASINRANEQFF
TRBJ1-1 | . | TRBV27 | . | TGTGCCAGCAGTCCGAGGGAGAACACTGAAGCTTTCTTT | CASSPRENTEAFF
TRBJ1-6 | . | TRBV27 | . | TGTGCCAGCAGCCCCCCCCAAACTAGGAAGCATTCACCCCTCCACTTT | CASSPPQTRKHSPLHF
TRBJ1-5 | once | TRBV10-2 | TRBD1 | TGCGCCAGCAGTGAGCCGACAGGGGTGAACCAGCCCCAGCATTTT | CASSEPTGVNQPQHF
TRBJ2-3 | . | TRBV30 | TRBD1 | TGTGCCTGGCAGCGGACAGGGCCAGATACGCAGTATTTT | CAWQRTGPDTQYF
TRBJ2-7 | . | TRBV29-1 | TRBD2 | TGCAGCGTCGGGACTAGCGGGTATCGCGAGCAGTACTTC | CSVGTSGYREQYF
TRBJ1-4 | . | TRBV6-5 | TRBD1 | TGTGCCAGCAGTATTATGACAGGGAATGAAAAACTGTTTTTT | CASSIMTGNEKLFF
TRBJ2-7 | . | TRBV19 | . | TGTGCCAGTAGTAGGGGGACATTCTCCTACGAGCAGTACTTC | CASSRGTFSYEQYF
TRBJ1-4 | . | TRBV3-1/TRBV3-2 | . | TGTGCCAGCAGCCAACAACGGTCCGGGGAAAAACTGTTTTTT | CASSQQRSGEKLFF
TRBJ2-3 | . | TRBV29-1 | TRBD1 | TGCAGCGTCCGGACAGGGGGCACAGATACGCAGTATTTT | CSVRTGGTDTQYF
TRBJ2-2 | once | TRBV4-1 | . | TGCGCCAGCAGCCACCTGCAGGGGATTGACACCGGGGAGCTGTTTTTT | CASSHLQGIDTGELFF